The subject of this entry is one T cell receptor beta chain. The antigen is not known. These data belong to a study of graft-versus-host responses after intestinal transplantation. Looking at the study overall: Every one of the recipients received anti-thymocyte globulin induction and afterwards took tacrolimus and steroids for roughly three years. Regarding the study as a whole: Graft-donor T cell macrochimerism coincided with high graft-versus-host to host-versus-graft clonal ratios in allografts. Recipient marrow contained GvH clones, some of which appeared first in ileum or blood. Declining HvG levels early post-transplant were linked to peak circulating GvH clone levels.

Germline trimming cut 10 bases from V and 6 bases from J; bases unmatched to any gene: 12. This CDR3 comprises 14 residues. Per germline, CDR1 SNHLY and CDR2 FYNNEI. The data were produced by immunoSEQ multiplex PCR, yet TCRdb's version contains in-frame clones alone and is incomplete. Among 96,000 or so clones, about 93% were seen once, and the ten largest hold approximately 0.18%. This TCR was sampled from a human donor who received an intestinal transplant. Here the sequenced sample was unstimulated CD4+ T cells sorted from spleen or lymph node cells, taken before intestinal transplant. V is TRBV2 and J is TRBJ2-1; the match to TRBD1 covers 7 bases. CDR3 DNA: TGTGCCACAAAGGGACAGCCTACATCCAATGAGCAGTTCTTC. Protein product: CATKGQPTSNEQFF.